A selection of T cell receptor beta chains follows, all from one sample in a study of CXCR3-negative and CXCR3-positive naive CD8 T cells. TCRdb reprocessed the 5' RACE reads, keeping one entry per CDR3 protein, no DNA. This sample's table reports 100,000 to 150,000 distinct CDR3 sequences. The material sequenced was naive CXCR3- CD8+ T cells from blood. All receptors derive from a human donor in good health. Some clones in this sample may be carry-over from other donors' samples. The CDR3 runs from the conserved cysteine through the conserved F or W.

>TRBJ2-7|TRBV5-1
CASSLSGDSPYF
>TRBJ2-7|TRBV27
CASRRHRPYEQYF
>TRBJ2-2|TRBV7-2
CASTREVEELFF
>TRBJ2-7|TRBV28
CASSLAPGYEQYF
>TRBJ2-7|TRBV29-1
CSVLGQGESYEQYF
>TRBJ2-1|TRBV28
CASSPRDRGFYNEQFF
>TRBJ2-6|TRBV12-3/TRBV12-4
CASRLTGMRGANVLTF
>TRBJ2-1|TRBV11-2
CASNWYGGGTYNEQFF
>TRBJ2-1|TRBV5-8
CASSLEGLAGISSYNEQFF
>TRBJ2-7|TRBV29-1
CSVEGRAAYEQYF
>TRBJ2-7|TRBV6-2/TRBV6-3
CASSYSPNEQYF
>TRBJ2-3|TRBV12-3/TRBV12-4
CASLKGGGTDTQYF
>TRBJ2-7|TRBV2
CASSATASYEQYF
>TRBJ1-2|TRBV7-2
CASSFPSLAYGYTF
>TRBJ2-5|TRBV7-9
CASSLANEGAVTQYF
>TRBJ1-1|TRBV5-1
CASSLDSSGSEAFF
>TRBJ2-3|TRBV29-1
CSVRSSRSTDTQYF
>TRBJ2-3|TRBV6-6
CASSYWREGPTDTQYF
>TRBJ2-7|TRBV4-3
CASSQDRVVIYEQYF
>TRBJ2-1|TRBV28
CASRDRNEQFF
>TRBJ1-2|TRBV28
CASTRDRTYGYTF
>TRBJ2-7|TRBV11-2
CASSLEPQTDPWPYEQYF
>TRBJ2-3|TRBV6-5
CASGLSDTDTQYF
>TRBJ2-5|TRBV29-1
CSVADRGLEETQYF
>TRBJ2-1|TRBV19
CASSMSGAQLFYNEQFF
>TRBJ2-3|TRBV15
CATSREGGPSWATDTQYF
>TRBJ2-1|TRBV5-1
CASSLAGAGSYNEQFF
>TRBJ2-1|TRBV4-1
CASRRDSQPYNEQFF
>TRBJ1-3|TRBV10-3
CAISGGGRSSGNTIYF
>TRBJ1-1|TRBV7-3
CASRLLGNTEAFF
>TRBJ1-5|TRBV12-3/TRBV12-4
CASRGSERNQPQHF
>TRBJ2-7|TRBV10-3
CAISEGTSIYEQYF
>TRBJ2-7|TRBV5-5
CASSLVLGRATYEQYF
>TRBJ2-3|TRBV29-1
CSVHFWTVSSTDTQYF
>TRBJ1-6|TRBV5-6
CASSLTEVNSPLHF
>TRBJ2-1|TRBV29-1
CSVPRPSGRAVGQFF
>TRBJ1-1|TRBV21-1
CASSKAVRASGDEAFF
>TRBJ1-1|TRBV12-3/TRBV12-4
CASSLVGYTEAFF
>TRBJ2-5|TRBV19
CASSIGLAQETQYF
>TRBJ2-1|TRBV28
CASSLPILAGDIQDEQFF
>TRBJ2-7|TRBV11-3
CASSRGVLDEQYF
>TRBJ2-7|TRBV24-1
CATSDSGQDSYEQYF
>TRBJ2-3|TRBV12-3/TRBV12-4
CASSYLSSTDTQYF
>TRBJ1-1|TRBV19
CASTNPGQQNTEAFF
>TRBJ2-7|TRBV7-6
CASSLSLGQGAYEQYF
>TRBJ2-7|TRBV6-6
CASSYGSSSYEQYF
>TRBJ2-1|TRBV29-1
CSVDETNYNEQFF